The 18 T cell receptor beta chains below come from one sample, sequenced in a study of beta chain features in type 1 diabetes (dated by TCRdb to between 2017 and 2018). Library prep was done by the immunoSEQ multiplex PCR assay. The entire amount of isolated RNA was reverse transcribed using the High Capacity cDNA Reverse Transcription Kit, so the sequenced TCRB transcripts were expressed ones. TCRdb carries this immuneACCESS record with in-frame sequences only. Its versions omit some clonotypes, under half of them owing to an unresolved V gene in the studies checked, with the rest unexplained. The sample yields some 410,000 clones; about an eighth were counted once. Approximately 0.045% of the sample lies in the top ten. The sequencing input was naive CD4+ T cells from blood. The sample's cell subset or site label, in plain terms: true naive CD4+ T cells. The receptors were sampled from a young woman in good health.

This clone was seen a few times. The chain has TRBV9 and TRBJ1-1; perhaps TRBD1 as D (5 bases). V gave up 0 bases and J gave up 1 base, with 13 bases separating them. The germline CDR1 and CDR2 sequences are SGDLS and YYNGEE. This CDR3 is 16 amino acids long. The CDR3 nucleotides read TGTGCCAGCAGCGTAGGGGGGTCAGTGAAGAACACTGAAGCTTTCTTT. Encoded protein: CASSVGGSVKNTEAFF.

This clone showed up just a few times. The rearrangement links TRBV19 to TRBJ1-2; D is unresolved. Trimming stripped 3 bases from V and 5 bases from J, with 10 bases between. The CDR3 sequence is 13 residues long. Germline V gene data show CDR1 as LNHDA and CDR2 as SQIVND (reference sequence). Here the CDR3 DNA reads TGTGCCAGTAGTATCGGAACAGAATATGGCTACACCTTC. This translates into CASSIGTEYGYTF.

The rearrangement joins TRBV9 to TRBJ2-3, with D perhaps assigned TRBD1 or TRBD2 (6 bases each). The length of the CDR3 is 15 residues. V dropped 0 bases and J dropped 4 bases, with 12 bases sitting between them. Per germline, CDR1 SGDLS and CDR2 YYNGEE. The CDR3 nucleotides are TGTGCCAGCAGCGTAGTAGGGGGGCTGGCAGATACGCAGTATTTT. Translation gives CASSVVGGLADTQYF.

In its sample, this clone was seen a few times. V gene TRBV5-1 combines with J gene TRBJ2-1, with 10 bases lining up with TRBD2. The CDR3 sequence is 13 residues long. Germline loops: CDR1 SGHRS, CDR2 YFSETQ. J lost 10 bases, V lost 4 bases, and 5 bases had no gene match. This CDR3 is CASSPTTSGEQFF. The DNA for the CDR3 is TGCGCCAGCAGCCCGACGACTAGCGGGGAGCAGTTCTTC.

This clone has just a few counts. This chain uses TRBV18 with TRBJ2-3; no clear D. Germline CDR1 reads KGHSH; CDR2 reads LQKENI. This CDR3 contains 15 residues. V was pared by 0 bases and J by 2 bases, with 9 bases between. CDR3 amino acids: CASSPPCRLTDTQYF. Written as DNA, the CDR3 is TGTGCCAGCTCACCACCGTGCAGACTCACAGATACGCAGTATTTT.

There are a few counts of this clone. The chain recombines TRBV7-9 with TRBJ2-2; no clear D. CDR3 length: 15 residues. Germline CDR1 is SEHNR and CDR2 is FQNEAQ (reference sequence). V was trimmed by 5 bases and J by 6 bases, leaving 16 bases between them. The CDR3 nucleotides read TGTGCCAGCAGCCCCCGGAGACGGTCTGCCGGGGAGCTGTTTTTT. It encodes CASSPRRRSAGELFF. Complete variable domain (other parts from reference TRBV7-9 and TRBJ2-2): DTGVSQNPRHKITKRGQNVTFRCDPISEHNRLYWYRQTLGQGPEFLTYFQNEAQLEKSRLLSDRFSAERPKGSFSTLEIQRTEQGDSAMYLCASSPRRRSAGELFFGEGSRLTVL.

This clone was counted between two and nine times. V gene TRBV27 combines with J gene TRBJ1-6, with a possible D match to TRBD1 (5 bases). V was trimmed by 5 bases and J by 6 bases, leaving 20 bases between them. The CDR3 has 17 residues. The germline CDR1 and CDR2 sequences are MNHEY and SMNVEV (reference sequence). This chain's CDR3 is CASSGGGSLLGNSPLHF. CDR3 coding DNA: TGTGCCAGCAGTGGTGGGGGTAGTTTGCTGGGTAATTCACCCCTCCACTTT.

The CDR3 DNA reads TGTGCCAGCAGCCCCGATTTGAGCGGCGGGGAGCTGTTTTTT. Translating it yields CASSPDLSGGELFF. The V gene is TRBV14, the J gene TRBJ2-2; D is perhaps TRBD2 (5 bases). V shed 4 bases and J shed 7 bases, with 13 bases lying between them. This CDR3 comprises 14 residues. Germline V lookup: CDR1 SGHDN, CDR2 FVKESK. Full variable domain (missing parts from reference TRBV14 and TRBJ2-2): EAGVTQFPSHSVIEKGQTVTLRCDPISGHDNLYWYRRVMGKEIKFLLHFVKESKQDESGMPNNRFLAERTGGTYSTLKVQPAELEDSGVYFCASSPDLSGGELFFGEGSRLTVL.

The gene calls are TRBV2 and TRBJ2-5; 9 bases match TRBD1. Germline CDR1 reads SNHLY; CDR2 reads FYNNEI. The CDR3 consists of 15 residues. Trimming took 3 bases from V and 1 from J; bases not matched to a gene: 3. CDR3 region: CASSEGDRAQETQYF. The CDR3 DNA reads TGTGCCAGCAGTGAGGGGGACAGGGCCCAAGAGACCCAGTACTTC.

The rearrangement links TRBV7-2 to TRBJ1-1; D call uncertain. V lost 3 bases and J 1 base, leaving 12 bases between the germline ends. In germline, CDR1 is SGHTA, CDR2 FQGNSA. This CDR3 comprises 15 residues. CDR3 bases: TGTGCCAGCAGCTTTAAAGGGTTGGCGAACACTGAAGCTTTCTTT. Protein: CASSFKGLANTEAFF.

The V gene is TRBV5-1, the J gene TRBJ2-4, with 7 bases identical to TRBD2. This CDR3 is 17 amino acids long. Germline CDR1 and CDR2: SGHRS and YFSETQ. Trimming cost V 0 bases and J 0 bases; bases outside gene matches: 6. The CDR3 sequence is CASSLERGSQAKNIQYF. In nucleotides, the CDR3 is TGCGCCAGCAGCTTGGAGCGGGGCAGCCAAGCCAAAAACATTCAGTACTTC. The variable domain in full, completed from reference TRBV5-1 and TRBJ2-4, reads KAGVTQTPRYLIKTRGQQVTLSCSPISGHRSVSWYQQTPGQGLQFLFEYFSETQRNKGNFPGRFSGRQFSNSRSEMNVSTLELGDSALYLCASSLERGSQAKNIQYFGAGTRLSVL.

This clone was counted between two and nine times. DNA for the CDR3: TGCGCCACCTGCCCCGGACAGTCGCGACCGGGGACCCAGTACTTC. This codes for CATCPGQSRPGTQYF. The chain combines TRBV23-1 with TRBJ2-5; possible D gene TRBD1, 6 bases. TRBV23-1 is an open reading frame whose function is uncertain. The CDR3 has 15 amino acids. V gave up 10 bases and J gave up 7 bases, with 25 bases separating them.

In this sample, this clone turned up a few times. The chain combines TRBV7-2 with TRBJ2-5, with a weak D call TRBD2 (5 bases). This CDR3 comprises 14 residues. Germline V gives CDR1 SGHTA, CDR2 FQGNSA. The V and J ends lost 3 bases and 4 bases respectively, with 12 bases between them. The CDR3 reads CASSFSGIGETQYF. Here the CDR3 DNA reads TGTGCCAGCAGCTTCTCCGGGATAGGAGAGACCCAGTACTTC. The complete variable domain, with remaining parts taken from reference TRBV7-2 and TRBJ2-5, reads GAGVSQSPSNKVTEKGKDVELRCDPISGHTALYWYRQSLGQGLEFLIYFQGNSAPDKSGLPSDRFSAERTGGSVSTLTIQRTQQEDSAVYLCASSFSGIGETQYFGPGTRLLVL.

This chain connects TRBV11-2 to TRBJ1-4; TRBD1 is a possible D gene (6 bases). The CDR3 is 15 residues long. Looked up from germline, CDR1 is SGHAT and CDR2 is FQNNGV. With 5 bases removed from V and 7 bases from J, the gap between germline ends came to 17 bases. The CDR3 DNA reads as TGTGCCAGCAGCCCCCGAGGGGGGCTTGGTGAAAAACTGTTTTTT. Residues: CASSPRGGLGEKLFF.

Remarks on this clone: The identical CDR3 is also encoded by other nucleotide sequences in the sample. The chain joins TRBV18 to TRBJ1-1; no clear D gene. CDR3 length: 13 residues. From germline, CDR1 is KGHSH and CDR2 LQKENI. V was trimmed by 0 bases and J by 1 base, leaving 3 bases between them. The CDR3 DNA reads as TGTGCCAGCTCACCACCCGGGAACACTGAAGCTTTCTTT. Its translation: CASSPPGNTEAFF.

V is TRBV13 and J is TRBJ1-2, with 8 nucleotides matching TRBD1. Germline CDR1 and CDR2: PRHDT and FYEKMQ (reference sequence). The CDR3 is 15 amino acids. The V and J ends lost 4 bases and 5 bases, in that order; junction bases with no gene match: 9. Here the CDR3 reads CASSSQGAVYYGYTF. Written as DNA, the CDR3 is TGTGCCAGCAGCTCCCAGGGGGCCGTATATTATGGCTACACCTTC. Based on the CDR3 plus reference TRBV13 and TRBJ1-2, the full variable domain is AAGVIQSPRHLIKEKRETATLKCYPIPRHDTVYWYQQGPGQDPQFLISFYEKMQSDKGSIPDRFSAQQFSDYHSELNMSSLELGDSALYFCASSSQGAVYYGYTFGSGTRLTVV.

CDR3 sequence reads: CASSVGVGSGNTIYF. The CDR3 coding sequence is TGCGCCAGCAGCGTTGGTGTGGGTTCAGGAAACACCATATATTTT. This chain connects TRBV5-1 to TRBJ1-3; D gene uncertain. The CDR3 loop spans 15 amino acids. CDR1 is SGHRS, CDR2 YFSETQ, per germline. The V end lost 4 bases, the J end lost 4 bases, and 15 bases lay between the germline ends. Filled out from reference TRBV5-1 and TRBJ1-3, the complete variable domain reads KAGVTQTPRYLIKTRGQQVTLSCSPISGHRSVSWYQQTPGQGLQFLFEYFSETQRNKGNFPGRFSGRQFSNSRSEMNVSTLELGDSALYLCASSVGVGSGNTIYFGEGSWLTVV.

This clone showed up many times. This sample also contains other DNA sequences that code for the same CDR3. This chain connects TRBV29-1 to TRBJ2-6, with unresolved D. Trimming removed 6 bases at V and 2 bases at J, with 5 bases between. Germline lookup yields CDR1 SQVTM and CDR2 ANQGSEA. This CDR3 has 12 residues. The CDR3 coding sequence is TGCAGCGTACTTACTGGGGCCAACGTCCTGACTTTC. Its translation: CSVLTGANVLTF.